This T cell receptor (beta chain) was sequenced for a study of spatial heterogeneity in lung cancer. Overall study context: Approximately 70 TRACERx patients with early, untreated non-small cell lung cancer donated samples. Fewer alpha-chain than beta-chain sequences were consistently detected.

Time point: blood at routine non-recurrence follow-up after resection. Tumor, nontumor lung or frozen PBMC supplied whole RNA, sequenced without sorting. Notes on this clonotype: What it binds is not known.

The CDR3 totals 15 residues. In germline, CDR1 is DFQATT, CDR2 SNEGSKA (reference sequence). The germline V and J ends were trimmed by 6 bases and 0 bases, with 14 bases remaining between them. Every TCR cDNA molecule carried a tag that served as a unique molecular identifier. TCRdb processed the 5' RACE reads anew with MiXCR; each CDR3 protein has one entry. There are about 52,000 distinct CDR3 sequences in the sample; 6% to 8.5% occur only once, and 35% to 45% lies in the top ten. Notes on the study in general: Blood contained ubiquitous expanded tumor TCRs more at resection than at follow-up.

This sequence originates from a female donor with early-stage non-small cell lung cancer. The V gene is TRBV20-1, the J gene TRBJ2-2; D not certain. The sample consisted of PBMCs, taken at follow-up. As DNA, the CDR3 is TGCAGTGCGATTATACCCCAAGCGAACACCGGGGAGCTGTTTTTT. It yields the protein CSAIIPQANTGELFF.